This T cell receptor (beta chain) was identified in a study of blood T cell repertoires in COVID-19. Study background: Samples representing acute and convalescent COVID-19 were sourced from the United States, Italy and Spain. Sample material is recorded as cDNA or gDNA derived from T cells, B-cell-depleted T cells, or PBMCs.

The CDR3 is 15 residues long. The V gene end was trimmed by 3 bases and the J gene end by 8 bases; junction bases not matched to a gene: 10. Germline lookup yields CDR1 SGDLS and CDR2 YYNGEE. Here immunoSEQ multiplex PCR was the method, and the copy in TCRdb shows in-frame clones only, minus some. The sample has about 120,000 clones; around 80% are singletons. The chain couples TRBV9 to TRBJ1-4; 7 bases map to TRBD1. The sample was peripheral blood. The source is a man between 70 and 80 years old with acute or convalescent COVID-19. CDR3 sequence reads: CASSDRQGRNEKLFF. The CDR3 DNA reads as TGTGCCAGCAGCGACAGACAGGGAAGGAACGAAAAACTGTTTTTT.